This is a list of T cell receptor beta chains from one sample in a study of brain T cells in children with intractable seizures. Data came from immunoSEQ multiplex PCR; TCRdb stores just in-frame clones and leaves some out. This sample carries 110,000 or so clones, roughly 94% of them seen once, and the ten largest clones take 3.8%. Specimen: peripheral blood, collected at surgery. These receptors originate from a boy under two years old with hemimegalencephaly and intractable seizures. CDR3s include the opening cysteine and the closing phenylalanine or tryptophan. The D gene is left open where the match is weak. The size entry is marked missing in some rows and otherwise reads once, few, many or a size class.

TGTGCCACCTCGAGGGGCAGTAATGAAAAACTGTTTTTT CATSRGSNEKLFF TRBJ1-4 - TRBV24-1 -
TGTGCCAGAGACGGAACGGGTAATCAGCCCCAGCATTTT CARDGTGNQPQHF TRBJ1-5 - TRBV5-3 -
TGTGCCAGTAGTAAGGGCTACGAGCAGTACTTC CASSKGYEQYF TRBJ2-7 - TRBV19 once
TGTGCCAGCAGTGAATTCCGGGGGGCTGGTGGCTACACCTTC CASSEFRGAGGYTF TRBJ1-2 - TRBV25-1 once
TGCGCCAGCAGGGATAGCGGTCAAGAGACCCAGTACTTC CASRDSGQETQYF TRBJ2-5 - TRBV10-1 -
TGTGCCAGCAGCTTAAGTCCGGGACAGGGGCTTTACAATGAGCAGTTCTTC CASSLSPGQGLYNEQFF TRBJ2-1 TRBD1 TRBV7-3 -
TGTGCCAGCAGTTACGTCGCCGGATCGGCCTACGAGCAGTACTTC CASSYVAGSAYEQYF TRBJ2-7 - TRBV6-2/TRBV6-3 -
TGTGCCAGCACAGGACCCCGGAACTACGAGCAGTACTTC CASTGPRNYEQYF TRBJ2-7 - TRBV28 -
TGTGCCAGCAGTTTAGGGGGACAGATACAAGAGACCCAGTACTTC CASSLGGQIQETQYF TRBJ2-5 TRBD1 TRBV28 -
TGTGCCAGCAGCCAAGCGGCGCAGAATCCCTACAATGAGCAGTTCTTC CASSQAAQNPYNEQFF TRBJ2-1 - TRBV3-1/TRBV3-2 -
TGTGCCAGTAGTATTCCAGCTTCGTCGGGGGAGACCCAGTACTTC CASSIPASSGETQYF TRBJ2-5 - TRBV19 -